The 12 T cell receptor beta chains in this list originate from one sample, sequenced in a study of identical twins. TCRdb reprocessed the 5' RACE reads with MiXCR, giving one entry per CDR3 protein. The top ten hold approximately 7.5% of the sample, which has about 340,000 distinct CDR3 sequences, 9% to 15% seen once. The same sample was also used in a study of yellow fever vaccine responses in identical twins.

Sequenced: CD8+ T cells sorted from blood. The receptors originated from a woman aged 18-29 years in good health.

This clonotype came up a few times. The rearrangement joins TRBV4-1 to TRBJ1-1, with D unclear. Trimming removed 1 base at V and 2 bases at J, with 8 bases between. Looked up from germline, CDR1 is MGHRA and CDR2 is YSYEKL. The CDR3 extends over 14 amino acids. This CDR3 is CASSQVAVNTEAFF. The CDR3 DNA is TGCGCCAGCAGCCAAGTGGCGGTAAACACTGAAGCTTTCTTT.

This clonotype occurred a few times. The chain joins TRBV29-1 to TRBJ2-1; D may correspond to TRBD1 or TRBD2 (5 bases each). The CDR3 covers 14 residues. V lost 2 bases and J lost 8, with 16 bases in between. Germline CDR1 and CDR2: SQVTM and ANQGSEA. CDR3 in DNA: TGCAGCGTTGAATGGGACCTAAATGGGTATGAGCAGTTCTTC. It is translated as CSVEWDLNGYEQFF.

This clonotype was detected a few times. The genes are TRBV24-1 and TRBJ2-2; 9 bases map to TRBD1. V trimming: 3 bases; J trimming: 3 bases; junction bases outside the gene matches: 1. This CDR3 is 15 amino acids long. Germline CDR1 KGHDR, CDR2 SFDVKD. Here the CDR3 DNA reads TGTGCCACCAGTGATGACAGGGGGTACACCGGGGAGCTGTTTTTT. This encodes CATSDDRGYTGELFF.

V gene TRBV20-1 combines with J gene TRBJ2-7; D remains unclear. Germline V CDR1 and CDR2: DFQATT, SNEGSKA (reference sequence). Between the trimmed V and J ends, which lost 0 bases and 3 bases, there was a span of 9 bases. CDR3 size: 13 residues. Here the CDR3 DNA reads TGCAGTGCTAGAGATCTGACGGGCTACGAGCAGTACGTC. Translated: CSARDLTGYEQYV.

The CDR3 spells CASSFSSGPDTEAFF. CDR3 bases: TGTGCCAGCAGTTTTTCCAGTGGGCCTGACACTGAAGCTTTCTTT. This sequence joins TRBV27 and TRBJ1-1; D not certain. Germline CDR1 is MNHEY and CDR2 is SMNVEV (reference sequence). V dropped 3 bases and J dropped 3 bases, with 14 bases sitting between them. The CDR3 has 15 residues.

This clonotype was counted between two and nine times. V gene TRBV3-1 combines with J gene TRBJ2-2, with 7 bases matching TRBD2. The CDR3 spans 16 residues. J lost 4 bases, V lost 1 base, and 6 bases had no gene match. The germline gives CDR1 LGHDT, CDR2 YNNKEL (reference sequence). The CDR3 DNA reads TGTGCCAGCAGCCAAGTGGGAGGGGCGGGCACCGGGGAGCTGTTTTTT. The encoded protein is CASSQVGGAGTGELFF.

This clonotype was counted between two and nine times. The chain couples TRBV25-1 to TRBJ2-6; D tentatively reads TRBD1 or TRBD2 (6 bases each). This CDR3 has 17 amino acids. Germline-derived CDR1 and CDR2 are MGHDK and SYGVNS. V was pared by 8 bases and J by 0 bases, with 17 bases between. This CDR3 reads CASGPQGLVSGANVLTF. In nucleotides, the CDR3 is TGTGCCAGCGGACCACAGGGACTTGTCTCTGGGGCCAACGTCCTGACTTTC.

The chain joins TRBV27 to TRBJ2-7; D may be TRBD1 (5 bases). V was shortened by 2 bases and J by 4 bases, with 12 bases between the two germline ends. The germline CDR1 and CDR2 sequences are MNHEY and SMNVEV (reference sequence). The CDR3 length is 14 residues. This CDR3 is CASSLIRGMYEQYF. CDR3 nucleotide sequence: TGTGCCAGCAGTTTAATTAGGGGAATGTACGAGCAGTACTTC.

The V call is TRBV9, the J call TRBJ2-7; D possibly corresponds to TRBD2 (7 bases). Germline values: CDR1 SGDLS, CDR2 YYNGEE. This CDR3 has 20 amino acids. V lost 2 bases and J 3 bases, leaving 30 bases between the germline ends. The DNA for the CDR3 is TGTGCCAGCAGCGTCCAAGAGGGGGGGCCTACTACGGGACCTTACTACGAGCAGTACTTC. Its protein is CASSVQEGGPTTGPYYEQYF.

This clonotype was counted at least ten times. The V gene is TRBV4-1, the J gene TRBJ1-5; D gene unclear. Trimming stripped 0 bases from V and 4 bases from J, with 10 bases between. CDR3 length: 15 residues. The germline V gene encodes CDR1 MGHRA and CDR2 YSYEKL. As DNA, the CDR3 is TGCGCCAGCAGCCAAGATCTGAGCAGAAATCAGCCCCAGCATTTT. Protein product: CASSQDLSRNQPQHF.

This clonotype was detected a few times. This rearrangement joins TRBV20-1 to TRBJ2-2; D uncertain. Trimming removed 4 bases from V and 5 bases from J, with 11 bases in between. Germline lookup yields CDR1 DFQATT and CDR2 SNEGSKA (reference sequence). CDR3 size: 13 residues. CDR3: CSATPGPTGELFF. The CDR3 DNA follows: TGCAGTGCTACTCCCGGGCCGACCGGGGAGCTGTTTTTT.

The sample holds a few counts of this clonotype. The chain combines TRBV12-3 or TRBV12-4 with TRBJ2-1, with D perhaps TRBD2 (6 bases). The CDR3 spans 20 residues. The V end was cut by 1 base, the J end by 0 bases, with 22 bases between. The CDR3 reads CASSLGTGLGSGLSYNEQFF. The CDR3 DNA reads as TGTGCCAGCAGTTTAGGAACTGGGCTCGGGAGCGGCCTCTCCTACAATGAGCAGTTCTTC.